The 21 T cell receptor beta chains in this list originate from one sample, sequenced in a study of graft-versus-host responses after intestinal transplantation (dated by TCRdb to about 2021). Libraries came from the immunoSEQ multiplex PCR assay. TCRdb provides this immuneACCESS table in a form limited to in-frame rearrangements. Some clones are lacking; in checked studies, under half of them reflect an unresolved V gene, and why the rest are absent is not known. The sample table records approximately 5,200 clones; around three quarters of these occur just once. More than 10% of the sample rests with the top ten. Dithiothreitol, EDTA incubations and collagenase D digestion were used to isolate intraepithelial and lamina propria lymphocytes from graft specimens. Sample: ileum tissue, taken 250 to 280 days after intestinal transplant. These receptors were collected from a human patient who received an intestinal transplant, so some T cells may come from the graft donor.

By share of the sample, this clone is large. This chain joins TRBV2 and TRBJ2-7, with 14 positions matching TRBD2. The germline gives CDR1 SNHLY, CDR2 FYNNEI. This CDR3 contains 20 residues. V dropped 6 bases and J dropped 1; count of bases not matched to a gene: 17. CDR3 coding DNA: TGTGCCAGCAGGGCCCGAGGGGTCGCCGGGACTAGCGGGAGTTCCTACGAGCAGTACTTC. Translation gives CASRARGVAGTSGSSYEQYF.

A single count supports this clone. Here the CDR3 DNA reads TGTGCCAGCACCCTTGTCTGGCGGGAGGTTTTCGGGACCCAGTACTTC. The encoded protein is CASTLVWREVFGTQYF. The rearrangement uses TRBV7-2 and TRBJ2-5, with 8 bases aligning to TRBD2. The junction had 17 bases not matched to a gene; V was cut back by 7 bases and J by 7 bases. Looked up from germline, CDR1 is SGHTA and CDR2 is FQGNSA. This CDR3 contains 16 residues.

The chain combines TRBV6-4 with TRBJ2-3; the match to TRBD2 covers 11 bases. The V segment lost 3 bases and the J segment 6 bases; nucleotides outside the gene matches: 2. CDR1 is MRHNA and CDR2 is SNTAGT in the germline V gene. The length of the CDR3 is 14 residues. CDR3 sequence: CASSERLAGDTQYF. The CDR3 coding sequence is TGTGCCAGCAGTGAAAGACTAGCGGGGGATACGCAGTATTTT.

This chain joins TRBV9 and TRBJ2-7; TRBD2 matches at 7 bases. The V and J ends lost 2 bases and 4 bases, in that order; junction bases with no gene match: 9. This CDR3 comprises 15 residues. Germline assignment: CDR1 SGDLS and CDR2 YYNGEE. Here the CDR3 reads CASSVAAGTTYEQYF. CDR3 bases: TGTGCCAGCAGCGTCGCAGCGGGAACGACTTACGAGCAGTACTTC.

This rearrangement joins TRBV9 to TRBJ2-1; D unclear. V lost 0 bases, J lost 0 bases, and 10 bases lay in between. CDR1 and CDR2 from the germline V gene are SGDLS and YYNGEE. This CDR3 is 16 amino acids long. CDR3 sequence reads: CASSVGSDPSYNEQFF. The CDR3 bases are TGTGCCAGCAGCGTAGGGAGCGATCCCTCCTACAATGAGCAGTTCTTC.

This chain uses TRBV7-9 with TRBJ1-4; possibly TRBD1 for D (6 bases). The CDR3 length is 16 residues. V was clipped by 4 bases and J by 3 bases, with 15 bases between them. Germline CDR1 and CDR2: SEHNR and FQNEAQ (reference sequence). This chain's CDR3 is CASSSTRQDSNEKLFF. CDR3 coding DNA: TGTGCCAGCAGCTCAACCCGACAGGACTCTAATGAAAAACTGTTTTTT.

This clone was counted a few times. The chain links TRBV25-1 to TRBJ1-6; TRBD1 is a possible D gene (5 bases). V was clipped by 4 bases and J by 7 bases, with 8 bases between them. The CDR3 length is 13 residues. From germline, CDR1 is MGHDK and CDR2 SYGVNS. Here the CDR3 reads CASSVQANSPLHF. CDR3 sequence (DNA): TGTGCCAGCAGTGTACAGGCCAATTCACCCCTCCACTTT.

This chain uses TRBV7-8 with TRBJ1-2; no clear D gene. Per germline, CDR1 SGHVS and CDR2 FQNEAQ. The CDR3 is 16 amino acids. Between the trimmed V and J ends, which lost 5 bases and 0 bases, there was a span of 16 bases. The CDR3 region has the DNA TGTGCCAGCAGCCCACGAGCGAGGGCCGCTAACTATGGCTACACCTTC. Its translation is CASSPRARAANYGYTF.

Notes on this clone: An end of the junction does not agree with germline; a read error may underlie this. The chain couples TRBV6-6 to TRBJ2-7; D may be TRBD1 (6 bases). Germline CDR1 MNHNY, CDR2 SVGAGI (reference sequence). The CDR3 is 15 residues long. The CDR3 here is CASGLQIGQSSEQYF. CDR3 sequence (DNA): TGTGCCAGCGGTCTCCAGATCGGACAGTCCTCCGAGCAGTACTTC.

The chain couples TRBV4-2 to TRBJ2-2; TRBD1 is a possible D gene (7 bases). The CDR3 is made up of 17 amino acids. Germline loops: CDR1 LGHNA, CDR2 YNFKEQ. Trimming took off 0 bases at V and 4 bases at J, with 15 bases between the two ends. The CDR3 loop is CASSQDPPGGITGELFF. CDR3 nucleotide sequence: TGTGCCAGCAGCCAAGATCCTCCAGGGGGGATCACCGGGGAGCTGTTTTTT.

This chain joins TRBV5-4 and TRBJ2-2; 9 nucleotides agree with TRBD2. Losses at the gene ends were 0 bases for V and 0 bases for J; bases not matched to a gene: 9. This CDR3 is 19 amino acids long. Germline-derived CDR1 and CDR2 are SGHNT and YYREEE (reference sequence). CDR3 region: CASSLVWLAGPSNTGELFF. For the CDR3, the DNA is TGTGCCAGCAGCTTGGTGTGGCTAGCGGGACCCTCGAACACCGGGGAGCTGTTTTTT.

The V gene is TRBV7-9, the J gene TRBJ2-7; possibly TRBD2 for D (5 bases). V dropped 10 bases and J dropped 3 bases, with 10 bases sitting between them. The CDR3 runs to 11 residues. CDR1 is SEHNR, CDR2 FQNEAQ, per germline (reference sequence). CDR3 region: CATREGYEQYF. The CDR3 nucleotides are TGTGCCACCCGCGAGGGCTACGAGCAGTACTTC.

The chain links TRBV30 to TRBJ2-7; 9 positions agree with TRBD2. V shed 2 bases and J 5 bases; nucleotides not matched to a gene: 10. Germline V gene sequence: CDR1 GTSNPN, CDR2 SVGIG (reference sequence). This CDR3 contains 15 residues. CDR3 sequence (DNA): TGTGCCTGGAGTAAACGTCTAGCGGGACTCGACGAGCAGTACTTC. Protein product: CAWSKRLAGLDEQYF.

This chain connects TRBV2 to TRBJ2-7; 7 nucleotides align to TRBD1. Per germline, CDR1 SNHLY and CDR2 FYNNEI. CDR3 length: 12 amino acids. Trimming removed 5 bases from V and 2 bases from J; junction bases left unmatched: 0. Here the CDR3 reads CASSQGAYEQYF. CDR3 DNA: TGTGCCAGCAGTCAGGGGGCCTACGAGCAGTACTTC.

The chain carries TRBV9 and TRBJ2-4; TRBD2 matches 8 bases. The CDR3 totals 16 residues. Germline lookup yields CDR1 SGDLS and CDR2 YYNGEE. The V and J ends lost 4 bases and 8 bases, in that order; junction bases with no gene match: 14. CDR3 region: CASSKLLAGPADIQYF. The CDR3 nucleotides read TGTGCCAGCAGCAAGTTGCTAGCGGGCCCTGCGGACATTCAGTACTTC.

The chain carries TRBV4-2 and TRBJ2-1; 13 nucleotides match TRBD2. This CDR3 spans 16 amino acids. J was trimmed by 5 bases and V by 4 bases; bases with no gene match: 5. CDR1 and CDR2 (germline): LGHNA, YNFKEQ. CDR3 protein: CASSRQLAGGDNEQFF. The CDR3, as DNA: TGTGCCAGCAGCCGCCAACTAGCGGGGGGGGACAATGAGCAGTTCTTC.

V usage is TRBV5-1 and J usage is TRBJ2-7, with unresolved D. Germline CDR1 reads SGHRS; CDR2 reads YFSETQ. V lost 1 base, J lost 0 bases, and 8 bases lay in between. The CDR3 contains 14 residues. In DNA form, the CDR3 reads TGCGCCAGCAGCTTGTGGCAGGACTCCTACGAGCAGTACTTC. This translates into CASSLWQDSYEQYF.

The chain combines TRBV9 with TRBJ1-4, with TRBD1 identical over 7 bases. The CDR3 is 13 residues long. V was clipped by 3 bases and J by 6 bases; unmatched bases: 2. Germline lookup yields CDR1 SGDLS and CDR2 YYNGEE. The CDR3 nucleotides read TGTGCCAGCAGCGGAGGGGGCGATGAAAAACTGTTTTTT. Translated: CASSGGGDEKLFF.

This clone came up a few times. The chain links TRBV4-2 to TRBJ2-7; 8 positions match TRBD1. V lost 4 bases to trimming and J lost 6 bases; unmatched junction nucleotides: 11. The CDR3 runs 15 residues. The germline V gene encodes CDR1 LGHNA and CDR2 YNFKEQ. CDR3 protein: CASSRGQGPGFEQYF. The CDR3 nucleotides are TGTGCCAGCAGCCGAGGACAGGGACCTGGTTTCGAGCAGTACTTC.

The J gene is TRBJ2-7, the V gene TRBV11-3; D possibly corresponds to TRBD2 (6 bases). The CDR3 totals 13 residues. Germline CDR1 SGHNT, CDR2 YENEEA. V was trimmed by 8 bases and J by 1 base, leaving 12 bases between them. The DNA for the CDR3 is TGTGCCAGCTCCTGGGGAGGATCCTACGAGCAGTACTTC. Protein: CASSWGGSYEQYF.

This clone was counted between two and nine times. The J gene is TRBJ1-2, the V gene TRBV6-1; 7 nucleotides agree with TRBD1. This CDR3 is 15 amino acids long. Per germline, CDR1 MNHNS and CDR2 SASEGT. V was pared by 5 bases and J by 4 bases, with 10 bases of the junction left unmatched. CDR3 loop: CASSSGQQSIYGYTF. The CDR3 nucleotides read TGTGCCAGCAGTTCGGGACAGCAGAGTATCTATGGCTACACCTTC.